The rows below give T cell receptor beta chains drawn from one sample of a study of cytomegalovirus exposure and HLA in healthy donors. Libraries were prepared by immunoSEQ multiplex PCR; TCRdb keeps only in-frame clonotypes and omits some of them. The sample includes 150,000 to 200,000 clones, roughly 85% of them seen just once. Sequenced sample: PBMCs. The source is a man between 40 and 49 years old in good health and CMV-seropositive. The CDR3 runs from the conserved cysteine through the conserved F or W. The D gene is left open where the match is weak. Only some rows state a clone size, as once, few, many or a class for expanded clones.

TRBD1 NA TRBJ1-1 TRBV6-5 CASSVSYRGHTEAFF TGTGCCAGCAGTGTATCCTACAGGGGGCACACTGAAGCTTTCTTT
TRBD1 once TRBJ1-4 TRBV18 CASSRSGGEKLFF TGTGCCAGCTCAAGGTCAGGGGGTGAAAAACTGTTTTTT
TRBD1 NA TRBJ2-7 TRBV5-1 CASSLAGGTGGREQYF TGCGCCAGCAGCTTGGCCGGGGGGACAGGGGGCCGCGAGCAGTACTTC
TRBD1 NA TRBJ1-5 TRBV2 CASSNGGTGTQPQHF TGTGCCAGCAGTAATGGTGGGACAGGGACTCAGCCCCAGCATTTT
NA NA TRBJ1-5 TRBV28 CATGAGGNGNQPQHF TGTGCCACCGGGGCGGGGGGTAATGGCAATCAGCCCCAGCATTTT
TRBD1 few TRBJ2-7 TRBV2 CASSELRRGQGFLSYEQYF TGTGCCAGCAGCGAGCTGCGTCGGGGACAGGGCTTCCTATCCTACGAGCAGTACTTC
TRBD2 NA TRBJ2-7 TRBV7-9 CASSSTVAGAYEQYF TGTGCCAGCAGCTCGACCGTAGCGGGAGCCTACGAGCAGTACTTC
NA NA TRBJ2-7 TRBV2 CASTASAAYEQYF TGTGCCAGCACCGCTAGCGCTGCCTACGAGCAGTACTTC
NA NA TRBJ2-7 TRBV15 CATSRVQAASYEQYF TGTGCCACCAGCAGAGTACAGGCTGCCTCCTACGAGCAGTACTTC
TRBD2 NA TRBJ2-3 TRBV10-1 CASSAGGNTDTQYF TGCGCCAGCAGTGCGGGAGGAAACACAGATACGCAGTATTTT
TRBD1 NA TRBJ2-7 TRBV28 CASSDRADEQYF TGTGCCAGCAGCGACAGGGCTGACGAGCAGTACTTC
NA NA TRBJ2-2 TRBV10-1 CASSDGRGNTGELFF TGCGCCAGCAGTGATGGCAGGGGAAACACCGGGGAGCTGTTTTTT
TRBD2 NA TRBJ2-5 TRBV12-5 CASGSGLAAQETQYF TGTGCTAGTGGTTCGGGACTAGCGGCCCAAGAGACCCAGTACTTC
NA NA TRBJ2-2 TRBV7-3 CASSPMAGADGELFF TGTGCCAGCAGCCCTATGGCAGGGGCCGACGGGGAGCTGTTTTTT
NA NA TRBJ2-5 TRBV5-6 CASSLVHRGETQYF TGTGCCAGCAGCTTGGTGCACCGAGGAGAGACCCAGTACTTC
TRBD2 NA TRBJ2-3 TRBV6-5 CASSYRGTSADTQYF TGTGCCAGCAGTTACCGCGGGACTAGCGCAGATACGCAGTATTTT
TRBD2 NA TRBJ2-2 TRBV7-9 CASSFSGLGTGELFF TGTGCCAGCAGCTTTTCGGGACTAGGGACCGGGGAGCTGTTTTTT
NA once TRBJ2-3 TRBV12-5 CASRLSVTDTQYF TGTGCTAGTAGACTCTCGGTCACAGATACGCAGTATTTT
TRBD2 few TRBJ2-3 TRBV29-1 CTTGGDTTDTQYF TGCACCACTGGGGGGGATACCACAGATACGCAGTATTTT
TRBD2 once TRBJ2-1 TRBV29-1 CSVGLAGAYNEQFF TGCAGCGTTGGACTAGCGGGCGCCTACAATGAGCAGTTCTTC
TRBD1 NA TRBJ2-1 TRBV2 CASRRQGAREQFF TGTGCCAGCAGACGACAGGGGGCCCGTGAGCAGTTCTTC
NA NA TRBJ1-4 TRBV6-4 CASSDCSGPTNEKLFF TGTGCCAGCAGTGATTGCTCAGGCCCAACTAATGAAAAACTGTTTTTT
NA NA TRBJ2-7 TRBV21-1 CASSKGWSWVGQGAGGSSYEQYF NA
TRBD2 NA TRBJ2-1 TRBV12-5 CASVGWSAGGPTISYNEQFF TGTGCTAGTGTTGGGTGGAGCGCGGGAGGGCCTACAATTTCCTACAATGAGCAGTTCTTC
TRBD2 NA TRBJ2-7 TRBV27 CASSTRGGGFYEQYF TGTGCCAGCAGTACCCGGGGGGGTGGATTCTACGAGCAATACTTC
NA NA TRBJ2-3 TRBV5-6 CASSRGTSYLYF TGTGCCAGCAGCCGCGGGACCTCGTATCTGTATTTT
NA NA TRBJ2-3 TRBV11-2 CASERGTDTQYF TGTGCCAGCGAACGGGGCACAGATACGCAGTATTTT
TRBD1 NA TRBJ2-3 TRBV2 CASGPGRGPGADTQYF TGTGCCAGCGGCCCAGGTAGGGGGCCAGGGGCAGATACGCAGTATTTT
NA NA TRBJ1-2 TRBV7-9 CASSFSGVYGYTF TGTGCCAGCAGCTTTTCAGGCGTCTATGGCTACACCTTC